This TCR beta chain comes out of a study of beta chain features in type 1 diabetes. Study-level points and caveats: All four CD4+ subsets from Type 1 diabetes patients carried moderately but significantly shorter TCRB CDR3s.

Note on this clone: The antigen is unknown.

Sequenced material consisted of expressed TCRB transcripts (all of the isolated RNA was reverse transcribed). The assay was immunoSEQ multiplex PCR, and TCRdb's table has in-frame clones only and misses some. In the table there are about 620,000 clones, around 16% of which are singletons. In germline, CDR1 is SNHLY, CDR2 FYNNEI. Trimming stripped 8 bases from V and 5 bases from J, with 18 bases between. CDR3 size: 14 residues. Sequences were obtained from naive CD4+ T cells from blood. The gene calls are TRBV2 and TRBJ1-2; possible D gene TRBD1, 6 bases. The clonotype was recovered from a man younger than 35 in good health. CDR3 protein: CASREGRGSYGYTF. CDR3 coding DNA: TGTGCCAGCCGGGAGGGCAGGGGATCGTATGGCTACACCTTC.